The 32 T cell receptor beta chains given below trace back to one sample, sequenced in a study of blood T cell repertoires in COVID-19 (dated by TCRdb to the early 2020s). The receptor library was made with the immunoSEQ multiplex PCR assay. Drawn from immuneACCESS, this table holds only the in-frame rearrangements with V and J called that TCRdb kept. Clones are partly lost; checked studies trace under half to an unresolved V gene and leave the rest unexplained. This sample lists about 210,000 clones; less than 90% were detected once. The top ten clones comprise around 1.6% of the sample. Material for sequencing was peripheral blood. The receptors derive from a man in his 70s with acute or convalescent COVID-19.

The chain is built from TRBV4-1 and TRBJ2-2; 8 bases fit TRBD1. Losses at the gene ends were 3 bases for V and 6 bases for J; bases not matched to a gene: 6. CDR1 and CDR2 (germline): MGHRA, YSYEKL. The CDR3 is 15 residues long. CDR3 sequence (DNA): TGCGCCAGCAGCCACGCGCAGGGGGCGGCCGGGGAGCTGTTTTTT. Protein: CASSHAQGAAGELFF.

The chain carries TRBV19 and TRBJ1-6; TRBD1 agrees at 8 bases. The CDR3 totals 14 residues. With 6 bases clipped from V and 7 bases from J, the junction kept 5 bases outside the gene matches. The germline gives CDR1 LNHDA, CDR2 SQIVND (reference sequence). In DNA, the CDR3 is TGTGCCAGTAGAGAACAGGGGGTGAATTCACCCCTCCACTTT. The encoded protein is CASREQGVNSPLHF.

The chain recombines TRBV6-5 with TRBJ1-5; 8 bases are a match to TRBD1. Trimming took 6 bases from V and 7 from J; bases not matched to a gene: 8. The CDR3 runs to 14 residues. CDR1 is MNHEY, CDR2 SVGAGI, per germline. The CDR3 reads CASSLGQGGQPQHF. For the CDR3, the DNA is TGTGCCAGCAGCCTCGGACAGGGCGGCCAGCCCCAGCATTTT.

The chain has TRBV3-1 (or the pseudogene TRBV3-2) and TRBJ2-3, with D maybe TRBD1 (5 bases). CDR3 length equals 13 residues. Germline lookup yields CDR1 LGHDT and CDR2 YNNKEL (reference sequence). Trimming left V 3 bases short and J 4 bases short, with 8 bases between. The CDR3 here is CASSHQGADTQYF. Written as DNA, the CDR3 is TGTGCCAGCAGCCATCAGGGCGCAGATACGCAGTATTTT.

The J gene is TRBJ2-2, the V gene TRBV5-4, with a weak D call TRBD2 (5 bases). V was cut by 4 bases and J by 7 bases, with 14 bases left in between. Germline lookup yields CDR1 SGHNT and CDR2 YYREEE (reference sequence). The CDR3 is 14 residues long. DNA of the CDR3: TGTGCCAGCAGCAGTTGGGAGAAAAGCGGGGAGCTGTTTTTT. Translation gives CASSSWEKSGELFF.

The chain carries TRBV29-1 and TRBJ2-7; 7 bases map to TRBD1. The germline CDR1 and CDR2 sequences are SQVTM and ANQGSEA. V lost 5 bases to trimming and J lost 0 bases; unmatched junction nucleotides: 4. The CDR3 sequence is 13 residues long. The chain's CDR3 is CSVRTGPSYEQYF. The CDR3 bases are TGCAGCGTTCGGACAGGCCCCTCCTACGAGCAGTACTTC.

The gene calls are TRBV7-9 and TRBJ2-7; weak D call: TRBD1 (5 bases). Trimming pared 8 bases from V and 3 bases from J, leaving 11 bases between. CDR3 length equals 12 residues. The germline V gene has CDR1 SEHNR and CDR2 FQNEAQ (reference sequence). CDR3 DNA sequence: TGTGCCAGCGACAAACAGGACTACGAGCAGTACTTC. Amino acid sequence: CASDKQDYEQYF.

Here the CDR3 reads CASSFRDTRGYTF. DNA for the CDR3: TGTGCCAGCAGTTTTAGGGACACCCGCGGCTACACCTTC. This rearrangement joins TRBV27 to TRBJ1-2; D perhaps matches TRBD1 (6 bases). The CDR3 length is 13 residues. The V end was cut by 3 bases, the J end by 8 bases, with 13 bases between. CDR1 is MNHEY and CDR2 is SMNVEV in the germline V gene (reference sequence).

This clone was counted a single time. The CDR3 loop reads CASSFEGTNTGELFF. In DNA form, the CDR3 reads TGTGCCAGCAGCTTCGAGGGTACGAACACCGGGGAGCTGTTTTTT. The gene calls are TRBV5-8 and TRBJ2-2; a possible D gene is TRBD2 (5 bases). V was trimmed by 2 bases and J by 0 bases, leaving 8 bases between them. The germline V gene has CDR1 SGHTS and CDR2 YDEGEE. The CDR3 loop spans 15 amino acids.

This chain's CDR3 is CASSSSQGAVGELFF. The DNA for the CDR3 is TGCGCCAGCAGCTCGAGCCAGGGGGCGGTCGGGGAGCTGTTTTTT. The chain links TRBV5-1 to TRBJ2-2; 8 nucleotides align to TRBD1. After removal of 3 bases from V and 7 bases from J, the junction contained 8 bases not matched to a gene. The CDR3 covers 15 residues. CDR1 SGHRS and CDR2 YFSETQ come from the germline V gene.

This chain connects TRBV28 to TRBJ1-2; D gene unclear. Trimming removed 7 bases at V and 8 bases at J, with 17 bases between. From germline, CDR1 is MDHEN and CDR2 SYDVKM. This CDR3 contains 13 residues. As DNA, the CDR3 is TGTGCCAGCACCCTGGGTAGGTTTAGCGGCTACACCTTC. Translation gives CASTLGRFSGYTF.

This chain links TRBV6-6 with TRBJ2-7; 10 nucleotides match TRBD1. The CDR3 extends over 15 amino acids. The germline CDR1 and CDR2 sequences are MNHNY and SVGAGI (reference sequence). With 0 bases clipped from V and 4 bases from J, the junction kept 3 bases outside the gene matches. CDR3 region: CASSYSTGGSYEQYF. The CDR3 bases are TGTGCCAGCAGTTACTCGACAGGGGGCTCGTACGAGCAGTACTTC.

This chain joins TRBV5-1 and TRBJ1-2, with 8 bases matching TRBD1. The CDR3 runs to 15 residues. Unmatched junction bases numbered 6, after V lost 0 bases and J lost 5 bases. Germline assignment: CDR1 SGHRS and CDR2 YFSETQ. As DNA, the CDR3 is TGCGCCAGCAGCTTGGGCGACAGGGGTCGTTATGGCTACACCTTC. It encodes CASSLGDRGRYGYTF. Drawing the rest from reference TRBV5-1 and TRBJ1-2, the complete variable domain is KAGVTQTPRYLIKTRGQQVTLSCSPISGHRSVSWYQQTPGQGLQFLFEYFSETQRNKGNFPGRFSGRQFSNSRSEMNVSTLELGDSALYLCASSLGDRGRYGYTFGSGTRLTVV.

The CDR3 DNA follows: TGTGCCAGCTCACCAACTGGACAGGGGAATTCACCCCTCCACTTT. It is translated as CASSPTGQGNSPLHF. This chain links TRBV18 with TRBJ1-6, with 9 bases that match TRBD1. The CDR3 sequence is 15 residues long. With V trimmed by 2 bases and J by 7 bases, 3 bases remained unmatched. Germline CDR1 is KGHSH and CDR2 is LQKENI.

This clone appeared once. The chain is built from TRBV2 and TRBJ2-4, with unresolved D. The CDR3 sequence is 12 residues long. Germline V CDR1 and CDR2: SNHLY, FYNNEI. With 6 bases removed from V and 3 bases from J, the gap between germline ends came to 6 bases. The CDR3 spells CASSQDKNIQYF. The CDR3 DNA is TGTGCCAGCAGCCAGGACAAAAACATTCAGTACTTC. Based on the CDR3 plus reference TRBV2 and TRBJ2-4, the full variable domain is EPEVTQTPSHQVTQMGQEVILRCVPISNHLYFYWYRQILGQKVEFLVSFYNNEISEKSEIFDDQFSVERPDGSNFTLKIRSTKLEDSAMYFCASSQDKNIQYFGAGTRLSVL.

The chain carries TRBV15 and TRBJ1-3; 7 nucleotides line up with TRBD1. V shed 3 bases, J shed 0 bases, and the junction held 2 bases outside the gene matches. CDR1 is LNHNV, CDR2 YYDKDF, per germline (reference sequence). This CDR3 comprises 15 residues. CDR3 loop: CATSSDRASGNTIYF. The DNA for the CDR3 is TGTGCCACCAGCAGCGACAGGGCCTCTGGAAACACCATATATTTT.

The rearrangement uses TRBV19 and TRBJ2-1; 9 nucleotides line up with TRBD2. With 0 bases clipped from V and 2 bases from J, the junction kept 5 bases outside the gene matches. Germline lookup yields CDR1 LNHDA and CDR2 SQIVND (reference sequence). CDR3 length equals 17 residues. This CDR3 is CASSIEGVAGAYNEQFF. CDR3 nucleotide sequence: TGTGCCAGTAGTATAGAGGGGGTAGCGGGAGCCTACAATGAGCAGTTCTTC.

This clone was picked up one time. The chain links TRBV7-2 to TRBJ1-2, with 8 bases fitting TRBD1. V trimming: 6 bases; J trimming: 7 bases; junction bases outside the gene matches: 10. In germline, CDR1 is SGHTA, CDR2 FQGNSA. The CDR3 covers 14 residues. CDR3 loop: CASSYRGIVSGYTF. DNA of the CDR3: TGTGCCAGCAGTTACAGGGGGATCGTCTCTGGCTACACCTTC.

This clone has only one observation. The chain combines TRBV7-3 with TRBJ2-3; 7 bases align to TRBD1. Unmatched junction bases numbered 5, after V lost 1 base and J lost 1 base. This CDR3 is 16 amino acids long. The V gene's germline CDR1 is SGHTA and CDR2 FQGTGA. CDR3 in amino acids: CASSLRLGQGTDTQYF. The DNA for the CDR3 is TGTGCCAGCAGCTTAAGATTAGGACAGGGCACAGATACGCAGTATTTT.

The genes are TRBV3-1 (or the pseudogene TRBV3-2) and TRBJ2-7; 9 positions match TRBD1. With V trimmed by 1 base and J by 2 bases, 6 bases remained unmatched. The V gene's germline CDR1 is LGHDT and CDR2 YNNKEL (reference sequence). This CDR3 region has 16 residues. The CDR3 loop is CASSQGPGTGPYEQYF. For the CDR3, the DNA is TGTGCCAGCAGCCAAGGGCCCGGGACAGGGCCCTACGAGCAGTACTTC.

The rearrangement joins TRBV10-2 to TRBJ2-6; D might be TRBD2 (6 bases). Between the trimmed V and J ends, which lost 5 bases and 0 bases, there was a span of 11 bases. The CDR3 is 16 residues long. CDR1 WSHSY and CDR2 SAAADI come from the germline V gene. The CDR3 DNA is TGCGCCAGCAGTACCGGGACTTTCTCTGGGGCCAACGTCCTGACTTTC. Translated, it gives CASSTGTFSGANVLTF.

The genes are TRBV27 and TRBJ1-6; tentative D call: TRBD1 (6 bases). V lost 6 bases, J lost 1 base, and 16 bases lay in between. The CDR3 is 17 amino acids. Germline values: CDR1 MNHEY, CDR2 SMNVEV (reference sequence). CDR3 amino acids: CASSADRISSYNSPLHF. CDR3 nucleotides: TGTGCCAGCAGCGCCGACAGGATTTCTTCCTATAATTCACCCCTCCACTTT.

This rearrangement joins TRBV12-2 to TRBJ1-4; TRBD1 is the table's D call, not checked against the DNA. TRBV12-2 is tagged as a pseudogene. The CDR3 consists of 15 residues. CDR3 amino acids: CASRLALGGNEKLFF. The CDR3 region has the DNA TGTGCAAGTCGCTTAGCGCTAGGGGGAAATGAAAAACTGTTTTTT.

The J gene is TRBJ2-5, the V gene TRBV7-8, with 8 bases fitting TRBD2. V lost 5 bases and J lost 5; bases outside the gene matches: 13. The germline gives CDR1 SGHVS, CDR2 FQNEAQ. The CDR3 is made up of 16 amino acids. Written as DNA, the CDR3 is TGTGCCAGCAGCCCGAACACTAGCGGAGGGGGGGAGACCCAGTACTTC. It is translated as CASSPNTSGGGETQYF. The full variable domain, rest sourced from reference TRBV7-8 and TRBJ2-5, is GAGVSQSPRYKVAKRGQDVALRCDPISGHVSLFWYQQALGQGPEFLTYFQNEAQLDKSGLPSDRFFAERPEGSVSTLKIQRTQQEDSAVYLCASSPNTSGGGETQYFGPGTRLLVL.

The gene calls are TRBV10-3 and TRBJ2-6, with 7 bases identical to TRBD2. V was clipped by 6 bases and J by 1 base; unmatched bases: 3. This CDR3 contains 15 residues. Germline CDR1 is ENHRY and CDR2 is SYGVKD. The CDR3 DNA is TGTGCCATCAGAGCTAGCGGTTCTGGGGCCAACGTCCTGACTTTC. Its protein is CAIRASGSGANVLTF.

The rearrangement joins TRBV5-4 to TRBJ2-5, with D possibly TRBD2 on 5 matching bases. The germline V gene encodes CDR1 SGHNT and CDR2 YYREEE (reference sequence). This CDR3 region has 14 residues. The V gene lost 4 bases and the J gene lost 1 base, with 11 bases spanning the gap. The CDR3 sequence: CASSPGRAQETQYF. Here the CDR3 DNA reads TGTGCCAGCAGCCCGGGGAGAGCCCAAGAGACCCAGTACTTC.

J is TRBJ1-2 and V is TRBV12-3 or TRBV12-4, with TRBD1 matching 8 bases. After removal of 6 bases from V and 13 bases from J, the junction contained 10 bases not matched to a gene. This CDR3 region has 12 residues. The CDR3 is CASSLTGTGFTF. CDR3 DNA sequence: TGTGCCAGCAGCCTGACTGGGACAGGTTTCACCTTC.

The table lists this clone with a count of one. The chain uses TRBV3-1 (or the pseudogene TRBV3-2) and TRBJ1-5; possibly TRBD1 for D (6 bases). This CDR3 is built from 13 residues. Trimming left V 8 bases short and J 7 bases short, with 15 bases between. CDR1 and CDR2 (germline): LGHDT, YNNKEL (reference sequence). The CDR3: CASAGGAGQPQHF. DNA of the CDR3: TGTGCCAGCGCCGGGGGGGCTGGACAGCCCCAGCATTTT.

This chain connects TRBV3-1 (or the pseudogene TRBV3-2) to TRBJ1-5; D uncertain. Trimming took 1 base from V and 5 from J, leaving 9 bases between them. Looked up from germline, CDR1 is LGHDT and CDR2 is YNNKEL (reference sequence). This CDR3 is built from 14 residues. As DNA, the CDR3 is TGTGCCAGCAGCCAAGGGGCAACTGATCAGCCCCAGCATTTT. It specifies CASSQGATDQPQHF.

This chain links TRBV2 with TRBJ1-6; tentative D call: TRBD1 (5 bases). This CDR3 is built from 13 residues. Germline V gene sequence: CDR1 SNHLY, CDR2 FYNNEI. CDR3 sequence (DNA): TGTGCTCTGAAGGACATGAATGATTCACCCCTCCACTTT. Its translation: CALKDMNDSPLHF.

V and J are TRBV18 and TRBJ2-7, with a weak D call TRBD1 (5 bases). CDR3 length: 14 amino acids. Germline loops: CDR1 KGHSH, CDR2 LQKENI. V shed 3 bases and J shed 0 bases, with 9 bases lying between them. The CDR3 loop reads CASSPRQLSYEQYF. As DNA, the CDR3 is TGTGCCAGCTCACCTCGACAGCTCTCCTACGAGCAGTACTTC.

The rearrangement joins TRBV5-1 to TRBJ2-7, with 9 positions matching TRBD2. This CDR3 has 15 residues. CDR1 is SGHRS, CDR2 YFSETQ, per germline. Trimming at V came to 0 bases and at J to 7 bases, leaving 8 bases not matched to a gene. CDR3 sequence reads: CASSLEGLAGGEQYF. In nucleotides, the CDR3 is TGCGCCAGCAGCTTGGAGGGACTAGCTGGAGGGGAGCAGTACTTC.